This T cell receptor beta chain was recorded in a study of T cells after yellow fever vaccination. The study's findings and limits: Peak timing came faster in the weaker secondary response, day 5 versus 15. Reappearing after the booster were most of the clones from primary vaccination (96% CD4, around 90% CD8). Abundant clonotypes from the bulk population could have been carried over as contaminants into FACS-sorted repertoires. Only a small proportion of the clonotypes turned up in both the CD4 and the CD8 compartments, likely arising from convergent recombination.

V trimming: 8 bases; J trimming: 3 bases; junction bases outside the gene matches: 13. The CDR3 loop spans 15 amino acids. Looked up from germline, CDR1 is MNHEY and CDR2 is SVGEGT. The table lists this clonotype with many counts. The antigen remains unidentified. TCRdb independently ran MiXCR on the 5' RACE reads; one entry per CDR3 protein. The sample contains around 250,000 distinct CDR3 sequences, roughly 7.2% of which appear only once. This sequence was found in a young man who received the YFV17D yellow fever vaccine. The genes are TRBV6-2 or TRBV6-3 and TRBJ2-7; 7 bases fit TRBD1. The sequencing used CD4+ T cells sorted from PBMCs, collected 15 days after the yellow fever booster vaccination. CDR3 coding DNA: TGTGCCAGCTTCTCTCCGTCGGGACAGTTCTACGAGCAGTACTTC. It yields the protein CASFSPSGQFYEQYF.